This T cell receptor (beta chain) was recorded in a study of blood T cells in healthy people across ages. Study-level findings and limits: With age, beta diversity per million T cells declined roughly linearly, significantly by about 40.

As to this clonotype: Its cognate antigen is unknown.

The ends were cut back, 7 bases at V and 7 bases at J, with 17 bases in the middle. The V gene's germline CDR1 is SQVTM and CDR2 ANQGSEA. There are 13 residues in the CDR3. A sample-barcoded 5' primer and a J-beta primer mix were used in a second PCR of roughly 7 to 12 cycles. MiXCR, run by TCRdb on the 5' RACE reads, gives a single entry per CDR3 protein. The sample lists some 850,000 distinct CDR3 sequences, roughly 24% seen once, with over 2.5% in the top ten. Every sample had a minimum of 6 million PBMCs isolated. The same data also went into a second study, on T cells of mothers and their children. As reported in that work: Study donors consisted of a few healthy Caucasian mothers and their six children. The yield was over 9.5 million TCR beta CDR3 reads from each mother and a few million from each child.

This rearrangement joins TRBV29-1 to TRBJ2-4; D is perhaps TRBD2 (6 bases). Source material: blood. This TCR was sampled from a boy between 10 and 17 years old in good health. The chain's CDR3 is CSALAASENIQYF. The CDR3 DNA is TGCAGCGCCCTGGCGGCTAGCGAGAACATTCAGTACTTC.